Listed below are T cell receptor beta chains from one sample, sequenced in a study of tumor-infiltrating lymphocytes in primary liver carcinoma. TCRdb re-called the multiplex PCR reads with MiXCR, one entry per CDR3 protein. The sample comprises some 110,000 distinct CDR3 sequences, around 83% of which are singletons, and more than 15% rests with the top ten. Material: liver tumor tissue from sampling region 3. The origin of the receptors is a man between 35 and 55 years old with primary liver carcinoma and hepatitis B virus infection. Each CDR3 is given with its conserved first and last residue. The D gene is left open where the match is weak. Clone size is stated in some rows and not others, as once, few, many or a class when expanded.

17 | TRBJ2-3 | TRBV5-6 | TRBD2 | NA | CASNRNGLAGITDTQYF | TGTGCCAGCAACCGGAATGGACTAGCGGGGATCACAGATACGCAGTATTTT
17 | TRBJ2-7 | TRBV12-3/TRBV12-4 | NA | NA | CASSLEWCEGIRYEQYF | TGTGCCAGCAGTTTAGAATGGTGTGAGGGGATAAGATACGAGCAGTACTTC
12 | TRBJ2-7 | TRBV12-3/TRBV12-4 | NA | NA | CASSFSTYEQYF | TGTGCCAGTAGTTTCTCGACCTACGAGCAGTACTTC
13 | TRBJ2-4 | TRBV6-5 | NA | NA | CASSYRAQNIQYF | TGTGCCAGCAGTTACAGGGCCCAAAACATTCAGTATTTC
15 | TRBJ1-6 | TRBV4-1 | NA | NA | CASSQDSIGNSLLHF | TGCGCCAGCAGCCAAGATAGCATAGGGAATTCGCTCCTCCACTTT
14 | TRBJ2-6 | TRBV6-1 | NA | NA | CASRDMAGDNVLTF | TGTGCCAGCAGGGACATGGCTGGGGACAACGTCCTGACTTTC
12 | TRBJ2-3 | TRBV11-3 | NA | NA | CAFSFNEDTQYF | TGTGCCTTCAGCTTCAATGAAGATACGCAGTACTTT
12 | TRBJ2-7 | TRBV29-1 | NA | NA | CSADWGNHEQYF | TGCAGTGCGGATTGGGGTAATCACGAGCAGTATTTC
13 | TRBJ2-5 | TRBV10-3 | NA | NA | CAISEGTPEAQYF | TGTGCCATCAGTGAGGGGACACCCGAGGCCCAGTACTTC
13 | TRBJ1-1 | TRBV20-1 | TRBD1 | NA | CNARDRVNTEAFF | TGCAATGCTAGGGACAGGGTGAACACTGAAGCTTTCTTT
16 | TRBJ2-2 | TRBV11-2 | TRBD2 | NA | CASSSSSGANTEELFF | TGTGCCAGCAGCTCTTCTAGCGGCGCGAACACTGAGGAGCTGTTTTTT
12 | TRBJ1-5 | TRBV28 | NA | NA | CVIRSAGQPQHF | TGTGTCATCAGATCCGCAGGTCAGCCCCAGCATTTT
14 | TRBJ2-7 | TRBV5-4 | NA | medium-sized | CASSSRDFPYEQYF | TGTGCCAGCAGCTCAAGGGACTTCCCCTACGAGCAGTACTTC